These 18 T cell receptor beta chains were all obtained from the same sample, sequenced in a study of cytotoxic CD8 clonotypes in ibrutinib-treated CLL. Repertoires were generated with immunoSEQ multiplex PCR, while TCRdb's copy carries only in-frame clones and drops some. This table has roughly 130,000 clones, less than 95% appearing once. This material consisted of PBMCs, taken after 12 months of ibrutinib treatment. The receptor source for this set is a human donor with chronic lymphocytic leukemia.

This clone was seen only once. V and J are TRBV4-1 and TRBJ2-2, with TRBD2 as a possible D gene (6 bases). Germline-derived CDR1 and CDR2 are MGHRA and YSYEKL. CDR3 length equals 17 residues. Trimming removed 0 bases from V and 4 bases from J, with 15 bases in between. The CDR3 reads CASSQEGKGRGTGELFF. CDR3 in DNA: TGCGCCAGCAGCCAAGAGGGGAAGGGGCGGGGCACCGGGGAGCTGTTTTTT.

This sequence joins TRBV7-8 and TRBJ2-1; tentative D call: TRBD1 (5 bases). CDR1 SGHVS and CDR2 FQNEAQ come from the germline V gene. CDR3 length equals 16 residues. V shed 1 base and J shed 3 bases, with 13 bases lying between them. CDR3 amino acids: CASSLGGSQFYNEQFF. The CDR3 nucleotides are TGTGCCAGCAGCTTAGGGGGCTCTCAATTCTACAATGAGCAGTTCTTC.

CDR3 sequence: CASSIDSSSSYEQYF. In DNA, the CDR3 is TGTGCCAGCAGCATCGACTCGAGCTCCTCCTACGAGCAGTACTTC. This chain connects TRBV5-4 to TRBJ2-7; D is unresolved. The ends were cut back, 4 bases at V and 0 bases at J, with 14 bases in the middle. CDR1 is SGHNT and CDR2 is YYREEE in the germline V gene (reference sequence). The CDR3 is made up of 15 amino acids.

The gene calls are TRBV19 and TRBJ1-2, with 8 bases matching TRBD1. This CDR3 contains 15 residues. V lost 3 bases and J lost 4; bases outside the gene matches: 7. Germline V CDR1 and CDR2: LNHDA, SQIVND (reference sequence). This CDR3 is CASSIPGGNLYGYTF. In nucleotides, the CDR3 is TGTGCCAGTAGTATCCCAGGGGGCAACCTCTATGGCTACACCTTC.

This clone has a single count. The rearrangement uses TRBV28 and TRBJ1-2, with a possible D match to TRBD1 (5 bases). The germline V gene encodes CDR1 MDHEN and CDR2 SYDVKM. The CDR3 is 18 amino acids. Trimming cost V 5 bases and J 0 bases, with 22 bases left between them. In DNA form, the CDR3 reads TGTGCCAGCAGTCTCGACGGAGGGACCTACCTAGCTAACTATGGCTACACCTTC. This codes for CASSLDGGTYLANYGYTF.

The V call is TRBV19, the J call TRBJ1-5, with D uncertain. The CDR3 extends over 14 amino acids. Trimming shortened V by 4 bases and J by 3 bases, and 10 bases separated the two germline ends. Germline V gene sequence: CDR1 LNHDA, CDR2 SQIVND (reference sequence). CDR3 loop: CASSTDFYNQPQHF. In nucleotides, the CDR3 is TGTGCCAGTAGTACTGACTTCTACAATCAGCCCCAGCATTTT. Full variable domain (missing parts from reference TRBV19 and TRBJ1-5): DGGITQSPKYLFRKEGQNVTLSCEQNLNHDAMYWYRQDPGQGLRLIYYSQIVNDFQKGDIAEGYSVSREKKESFPLTVTSAQKNPTAFYLCASSTDFYNQPQHFGDGTRLSIL.

The CDR3: CASSFWRDNEQFF. The DNA for the CDR3 is TGTGCCAGCAGTTTTTGGAGGGACAATGAGCAGTTCTTC. V gene TRBV27 combines with J gene TRBJ2-1; possible D gene TRBD2, 6 bases. The CDR3 extends over 13 amino acids. V lost 3 bases and J lost 5, with 8 bases in between. The V gene's germline CDR1 is MNHEY and CDR2 SMNVEV (reference sequence).

CDR3 DNA sequence: TGCGCCAGCAGCCAAGGTTACGGACCCTCCTACGAGCAGTACTTC. This codes for CASSQGYGPSYEQYF. The chain combines TRBV4-3 with TRBJ2-7; D not resolved. Germline CDR1 and CDR2: LGHNA and YSLEER. This CDR3 contains 15 residues. V shed 1 base and J shed 0 bases, with 10 bases lying between them.

The rearrangement uses TRBV7-9 and TRBJ1-4, with TRBD1 matching over 8 bases. Germline loops: CDR1 SEHNR, CDR2 FQNEAQ (reference sequence). J gave up 8 bases and V 5 bases, and 10 bases lay outside the gene matches. The length of the CDR3 is 15 residues. The CDR3 coding sequence is TGTGCCAGCAGCACGTTGACAGGGGAGAAGGAAAAACTGTTTTTT. Its translation is CASSTLTGEKEKLFF.

The gene calls are TRBV28 and TRBJ2-7, with D perhaps assigned TRBD1 or TRBD2 (6 bases each). Germline lookup yields CDR1 MDHEN and CDR2 SYDVKM. Trimming cost V 9 bases and J 5 bases, with 26 bases left between them. CDR3 length equals 16 residues. The CDR3: CASTPPGPRGENEQYF. In DNA form, the CDR3 reads TGTGCCAGTACCCCCCCCGGACCAAGGGGGGAAAACGAGCAGTACTTC.

This rearrangement joins TRBV7-8 to TRBJ2-1; the D is unclear. This CDR3 spans 14 amino acids. V lost 8 bases, J lost 4 bases, and 15 bases lay in between. Germline V CDR1 and CDR2: SGHVS, FQNEAQ. The CDR3: CASQVSSQYNEQFF. The CDR3 nucleotides read TGTGCCAGCCAAGTATCTTCCCAATACAATGAGCAGTTCTTC. Supplemented by reference TRBV7-8 and TRBJ2-1, the full variable domain reads GAGVSQSPRYKVAKRGQDVALRCDPISGHVSLFWYQQALGQGPEFLTYFQNEAQLDKSGLPSDRFFAERPEGSVSTLKIQRTQQEDSAVYLCASQVSSQYNEQFFGPGTRLTVL.

This clone was counted once. This chain connects TRBV9 to TRBJ2-7, with 11 bases fitting TRBD1. The V gene end was trimmed by 3 bases and the J gene end by 3 bases; junction bases not matched to a gene: 5. In germline, CDR1 is SGDLS, CDR2 YYNGEE. CDR3 length: 15 residues. CDR3 region: CASSASGTGGYEQYF. CDR3 in DNA: TGTGCCAGCAGCGCGTCCGGGACAGGGGGCTACGAGCAGTACTTC.

The genes are TRBV13 and TRBJ2-7; 7 bases map to TRBD2. Germline CDR1 is PRHDT and CDR2 is FYEKMQ (reference sequence). The CDR3 covers 16 residues. Losses at the gene ends were 4 bases for V and 5 bases for J; bases not matched to a gene: 14. CDR3 DNA sequence: TGTGCCAGCAGCTCGCCAGCTAGCGGCCCAACGGACGAGCAGTACTTC. As protein: CASSSPASGPTDEQYF.

CDR3 nucleotide sequence: TGTGCCAGCAGCCAAGCGCTGGGACAGGGGGCAGACACTGAAGCTTTCTTT. Translating it yields CASSQALGQGADTEAFF. The rearrangement uses TRBV4-2 and TRBJ1-1, with 12 bases identical to TRBD1. The length of the CDR3 is 17 residues. J lost 3 bases, V lost 1 base, and 6 bases had no gene match. Germline V gene lookup returns CDR1 LGHNA and CDR2 YNFKEQ.

The genes are TRBV23-1 and TRBJ2-4; D may be TRBD1 (6 bases). TRBV23-1 is designated an ORF whose function remains uncertain. The CDR3 has 17 amino acids. The germline V and J ends were trimmed by 3 bases and 5 bases, with 20 bases remaining between them. CDR3 nucleotides: TGCGCCAGCAGTCATAACAGGGTTCTGAATGGTGAAAACATTCAGTACTTC. It encodes CASSHNRVLNGENIQYF.

The table lists this clone with a few counts. The CDR3, as DNA: TGTGCCAGTAGTAGGGACGAGAGGAACACTGAAGCTTTCTTT. This gives the protein CASSRDERNTEAFF. V usage is TRBV19 and J usage is TRBJ1-1; perhaps TRBD1 as D (5 bases). V gave up 4 bases and J gave up 1 base, with 10 bases separating them. Germline CDR1 reads LNHDA; CDR2 reads SQIVND (reference sequence). This CDR3 has 14 residues.

This clone showed up just a few times. The DNA for the CDR3 is TGTGCCAGCAGCCCCACAGCGGGACTGAACACTGAAGCTTTCTTT. Amino acids: CASSPTAGLNTEAFF. This chain joins TRBV7-2 and TRBJ1-1; TRBD1 is a possible D gene (5 bases). The CDR3 totals 15 residues. Germline CDR1 and CDR2: SGHTA and FQGNSA. Deletions cut 5 bases from V and 0 bases from J, with 13 bases between.

This clone was seen just once. The genes are TRBV6-4 and TRBJ2-1, with 7 positions matching TRBD2. Losses at the gene ends were 4 bases for V and 9 bases for J; bases not matched to a gene: 12. Germline loops: CDR1 MRHNA, CDR2 SNTAGT. The CDR3 contains 15 residues. The CDR3 coding sequence is TGTGCCAGCAGTGTGGGAGGGGAGCCCGGGCTTGAGCAGTTCTTC. This sequence encodes CASSVGGEPGLEQFF.